These 5 T cell receptor beta chains originate from one sample sequenced in a study of cytomegalovirus exposure and HLA in healthy donors. PCR involved 60 Vbeta and 13 Jbeta primers. The repertoire was sequenced with immunoSEQ multiplex PCR; TCRdb's copy has only in-frame clones and lacks some. The table records around 150,000 clones, over 75% of them present only once. Sequenced: PBMCs. The receptors originated from a woman aged 40 to 50 in good health and CMV-seronegative.

The table lists this clone with a count of one. The chain employs TRBV5-1 and TRBJ2-1; 8 bases map to TRBD2. CDR1 is SGHRS and CDR2 is YFSETQ in the germline V gene. The ends lost 4 bases at V and 0 bases at J; junction bases unmatched: 9. The CDR3 is 17 residues long. The CDR3 DNA follows: TGCGCCAGCAGCATAGTAACTAGCGGCAGCTCCTACAATGAGCAGTTCTTC. Translating gives CASSIVTSGSSYNEQFF.

J is TRBJ1-4 and V is TRBV9, with D unresolved. The CDR3 spans 13 residues. Germline CDR1 is SGDLS and CDR2 is YYNGEE. Trimming pared 4 bases from V and 8 bases from J, leaving 12 bases between. CDR3 in DNA: TGTGCCAGCAGCCCACCGTCGGGGGAAAAACTGTTTTTT. Protein: CASSPPSGEKLFF.

The V call is TRBV7-9, the J call TRBJ1-4; TRBD1 aligns across 9 bases. There are 15 residues in the CDR3. Germline assignment: CDR1 SEHNR and CDR2 FQNEAQ (reference sequence). The J segment lost 7 bases and the V segment lost 5 bases, leaving 8 bases of the junction unmatched. Written as DNA, the CDR3 is TGTGCCAGCAGCATAGGGGGACAGGGCTTTGAAAAACTGTTTTTT. Its protein is CASSIGGQGFEKLFF.

The chain couples TRBV9 to TRBJ2-1; 12 bases map to TRBD2. V shed 3 bases, J shed 7 bases, and the junction held 8 bases outside the gene matches. Germline CDR1 and CDR2: SGDLS and YYNGEE. This CDR3 is 16 amino acids long. CDR3: CASSAATSGGLNEQFF. The CDR3 DNA sequence: TGTGCCAGCAGCGCCGCGACTAGCGGGGGTTTAAATGAGCAGTTCTTC.

This clone has just one count. This chain joins TRBV27 and TRBJ2-7; D may be TRBD2 (5 bases). Looked up from germline, CDR1 is MNHEY and CDR2 is SMNVEV (reference sequence). Trimming removed 6 bases at V and 2 bases at J, with 14 bases between. The CDR3 extends over 14 amino acids. The CDR3 reads CASRYRLFPYEQYF. The CDR3 bases are TGTGCCAGCAGATATAGACTATTCCCCTACGAGCAGTACTTC.